A selection of T cell receptor beta chains follows, all from one sample in a study of T cells in Graves' hyperthyroidism and ophthalmopathy. TCRdb processed the multiplex PCR reads anew with MiXCR; each CDR3 protein has one entry. The sample lists approximately 480,000 distinct CDR3 sequences; about 20% were seen once. Sequencing was carried out using blood. These receptors all come from a man aged 18 to 30 with Graves' hyperthyroidism. Both conserved end residues are part of each CDR3. D genes are given only for firm matches. The size field is filled for only some rows; it gives once, few, many or a size class.

>TRBV4-1|TRBD1|NA|TRBJ2-2
CASSQEGGPFTRNTGELFF
TGCGCCAGCAGCCAAGAAGGGGGCCCCTTCACCAGGAACACCGGGGAGCTGTTTTTT
>TRBV6-1|TRBD1|many|TRBJ1-2
CASSEEAGTGNYGYTF
TGTGCCAGCAGTGAAGAGGCGGGGACAGGGAACTATGGCTACACCTTC
>TRBV19|NA|many|TRBJ1-5
CASHSGNLNMEHF
TGTGCCAGCCACTCTGGGAACCTAAATATGGAACATTTT
>TRBV25-1|NA|many|TRBJ1-3
CASSEGGLAGNTIYF
TGTGCCAGCAGTGAGGGGGGGCTGGCTGGAAACACCATATATTTT
>TRBV12-3/TRBV12-4|TRBD1|few|TRBJ2-7
CASSLGQGMNYEQYF
TGTGCCAGCAGTTTGGGACAGGGAATGAATTACGAGCAGTACTTC
>TRBV4-1|NA|NA|TRBJ1-1
CASSHMGRVLSTEAFF
TGCGCCAGCAGCCATATGGGCAGGGTTCTTAGCACTGAAGCTTTCTTT
>TRBV27|TRBD1|many|TRBJ1-1
CASSAGPQGGAFF
TGTGCCAGCAGTGCAGGACCCCAGGGGGGAGCTTTCTTT
>TRBV2|NA|many|TRBJ1-2
CASSEARGPEGGYTF
TGTGCCAGCAGTGAAGCGAGGGGACCGGAGGGTGGCTACACCTTC
>TRBV6-1|NA|NA|TRBJ1-1
CASNSGRTEAFF
TGTGCCAGCAATAGCGGGCGGACTGAAGCTTTCTTT
>TRBV30|NA|many|TRBJ1-2
CAWSVFGMGYTF
TGTGCCTGGAGTGTATTTGGTATGGGCTACACCTTC
>TRBV28|TRBD1|many|TRBJ1-2
CASRLQGAVLSGYTF
TGTGCCAGCAGGCTACAGGGGGCCGTCTTAAGTGGCTACACCTTC
>TRBV27|NA|NA|TRBJ2-3
CASSLVADSSTDTQYF
TGTGCCAGCAGTCTAGTAGCGGACTCCAGCACAGATACGCAGTATTTT
>TRBV30|NA|NA|TRBJ1-5
CACNQGLSNQPQHF
TGTGCCTGCAATCAGGGTTTGAGCAATCAGCCCCAGCATTTT
>TRBV11-1|NA|many|TRBJ1-2
CASSPGQTGYTF
TGTGCCAGCAGCCCTGGACAGACTGGCTACACCTTC
>TRBV15|NA|many|TRBJ1-6
CATSRDRRGLDSPLHF
TGTGCCACCAGCAGAGATCGAAGGGGCTTAGATTCACCCCTCCACTTT
>TRBV6-5|TRBD1|NA|TRBJ1-2
CASSYGQGFGYTF
TGTGCCAGCAGTTACGGACAGGGCTTTGGCTACACCTTC
>TRBV25-1|NA|few|TRBJ1-6
CASSEYSLVGSPLHF
TGTGCCAGCAGTGAATATTCACTCGTCGGTTCACCCCTCCACTTT
>TRBV12-3/TRBV12-4|NA|once|TRBJ2-7
CASGPRDRYEQYF
TGTGCCAGCGGACCCCGGGACCGCTACGAGCAGTACTTC
>TRBV24-1|TRBD2|few|TRBJ2-5
CATSSSGRSQETQYF
TGTGCCACCAGTTCTAGCGGGAGGAGTCAAGAGACCCAGTACTTC
>TRBV29-1|TRBD1|many|TRBJ1-5
CSVDPGGNQPQHF
TGCAGCGTTGACCCAGGGGGGAATCAGCCCCAGCATTTT
>TRBV6-2/TRBV6-3|TRBD1|once|TRBJ2-2
CASRADRGHTGELFF
TGTGCCAGCAGGGCGGACAGGGGGCACACCGGGGAGCTGTTTTTT
>TRBV24-1|NA|NA|TRBJ1-2
CATSDLHAPSYTF
TGTGCCACCAGTGACCTACACGCCCCCAGCTACACCTTC
>TRBV6-5|NA|many|TRBJ2-7
CASSYTPSAPDSYEQYF
TGTGCCAGCAGTTACACCCCCTCGGCACCTGATTCCTACGAGCAGTACTTC
>TRBV19|TRBD1|NA|TRBJ2-6
CASSMTGGTGANVLTF
TGTGCCAGTAGTATGACAGGGGGCACTGGGGCCAACGTCCTGACTTTC
>TRBV28|NA|many|TRBJ1-5
CASSLEMGQSAQHF
TGTGCCAGCAGTTTAGAAATGGGGCAATCGGCCCAGCATTTT
>TRBV18|NA|few|TRBJ2-5
CASSPPLGRETQYF
TGTGCCAGCTCACCACCGTTAGGGCGGGAGACCCAGTACTTC
>TRBV12-5|NA|few|TRBJ2-7
CASGLSEAYEQYF
TGTGCTAGTGGTTTGAGCGAAGCCTACGAGCAGTACTTC
>TRBV11-3|TRBD1|many|TRBJ2-5
CASSSWDRATFQETQYF
TGTGCCAGCAGCTCCTGGGACAGGGCAACCTTCCAAGAGACCCAGTACTTC
>TRBV28|TRBD1|many|TRBJ1-1
CASSFWVRGRDTEAFF
TGTGCCAGCAGTTTCTGGGTCAGGGGGCGGGACACTGAAGCTTTCTTT
>TRBV5-1|TRBD1|many|TRBJ2-7
CASSLESQGAAEQYF
TGCGCCAGCAGCTTGGAATCCCAGGGGGCAGCCGAGCAGTACTTC
>TRBV6-1|NA|NA|TRBJ1-2
CASSELPRLAPYGYTF
TGTGCCAGCAGTGAATTACCCCGATTGGCCCCCTATGGCTACACCTTC
>TRBV14|TRBD1|many|TRBJ1-2
CASSPKGTGVGYTF
TGTGCCAGCAGCCCAAAGGGGACAGGGGTCGGCTACACCTTC
>TRBV28|NA|many|TRBJ1-5
CASSLSYAENQPQHF
TGTGCCAGCAGTTTGAGCTATGCCGAGAATCAGCCCCAGCATTTT
>TRBV7-2|TRBD2|many|TRBJ2-7
CASSWTGLALQYF
TGTGCCAGCAGCTGGACGGGACTAGCACTTCAGTACTTC
>TRBV5-1|NA|many|TRBJ2-5
CASSLESGGETQYF
TGCGCCAGCAGCTTGGAGTCAGGAGGGGAGACCCAGTACTTC